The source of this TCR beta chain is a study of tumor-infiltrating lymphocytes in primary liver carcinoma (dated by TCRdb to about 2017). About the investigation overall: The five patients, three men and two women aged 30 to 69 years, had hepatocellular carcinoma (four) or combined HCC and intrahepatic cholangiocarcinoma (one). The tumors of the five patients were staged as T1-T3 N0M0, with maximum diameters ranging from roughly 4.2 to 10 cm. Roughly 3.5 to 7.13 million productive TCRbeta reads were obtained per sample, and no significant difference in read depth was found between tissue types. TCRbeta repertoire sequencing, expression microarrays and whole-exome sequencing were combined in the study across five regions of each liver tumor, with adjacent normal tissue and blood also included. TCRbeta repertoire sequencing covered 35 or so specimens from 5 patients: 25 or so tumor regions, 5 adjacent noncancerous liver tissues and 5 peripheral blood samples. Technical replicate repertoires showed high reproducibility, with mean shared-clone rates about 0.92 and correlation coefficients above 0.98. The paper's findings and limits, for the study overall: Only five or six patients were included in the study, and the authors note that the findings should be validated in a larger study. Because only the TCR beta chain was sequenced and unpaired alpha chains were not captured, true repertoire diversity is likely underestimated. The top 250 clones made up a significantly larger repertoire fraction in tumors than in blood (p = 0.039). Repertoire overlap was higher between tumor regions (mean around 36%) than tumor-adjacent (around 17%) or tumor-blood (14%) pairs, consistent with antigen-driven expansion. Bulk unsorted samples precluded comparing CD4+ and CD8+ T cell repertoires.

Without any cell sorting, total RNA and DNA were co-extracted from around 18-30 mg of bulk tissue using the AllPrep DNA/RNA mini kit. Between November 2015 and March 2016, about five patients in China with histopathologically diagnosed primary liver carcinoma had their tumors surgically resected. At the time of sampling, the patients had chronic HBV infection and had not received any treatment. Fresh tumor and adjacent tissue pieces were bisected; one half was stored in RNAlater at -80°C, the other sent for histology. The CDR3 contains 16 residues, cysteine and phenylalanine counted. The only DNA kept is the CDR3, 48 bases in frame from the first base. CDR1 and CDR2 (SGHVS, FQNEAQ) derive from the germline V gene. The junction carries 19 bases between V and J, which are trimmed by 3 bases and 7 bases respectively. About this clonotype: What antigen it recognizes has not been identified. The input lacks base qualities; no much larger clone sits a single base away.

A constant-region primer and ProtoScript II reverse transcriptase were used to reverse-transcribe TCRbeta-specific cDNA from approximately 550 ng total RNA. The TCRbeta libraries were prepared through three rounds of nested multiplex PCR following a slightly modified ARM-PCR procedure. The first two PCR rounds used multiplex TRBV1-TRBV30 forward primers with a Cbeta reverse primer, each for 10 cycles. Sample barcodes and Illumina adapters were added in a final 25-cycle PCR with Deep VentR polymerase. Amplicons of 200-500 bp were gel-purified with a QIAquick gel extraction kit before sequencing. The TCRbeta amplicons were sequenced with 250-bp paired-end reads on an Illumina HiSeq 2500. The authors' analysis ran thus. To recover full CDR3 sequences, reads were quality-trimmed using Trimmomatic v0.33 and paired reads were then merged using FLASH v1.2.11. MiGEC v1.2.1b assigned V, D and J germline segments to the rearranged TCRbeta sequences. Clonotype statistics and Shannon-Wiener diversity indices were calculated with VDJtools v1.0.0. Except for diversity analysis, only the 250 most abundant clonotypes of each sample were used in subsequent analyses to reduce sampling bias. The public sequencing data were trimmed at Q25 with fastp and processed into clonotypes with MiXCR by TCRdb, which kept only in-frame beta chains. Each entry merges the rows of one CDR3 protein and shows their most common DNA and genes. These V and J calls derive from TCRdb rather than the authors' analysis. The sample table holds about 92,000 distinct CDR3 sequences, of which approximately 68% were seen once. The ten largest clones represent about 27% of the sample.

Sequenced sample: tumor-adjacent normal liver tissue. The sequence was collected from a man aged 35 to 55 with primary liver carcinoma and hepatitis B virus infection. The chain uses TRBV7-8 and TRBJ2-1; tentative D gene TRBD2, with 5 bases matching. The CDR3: CASSLVAGGHGNEQFF. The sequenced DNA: TGTGCCAGCAGCTTGGTTGCTGGCGGGCACGGAAATGAGCAGTTCTTC.